The clone carrying this T cell receptor beta chain was seen only a few times. Antigen: not known. TCRbeta libraries were built with three rounds of nested PCR, modified from ARM-PCR. TCRdb reprocessed the multiplex PCR reads with MiXCR, giving one entry per CDR3 protein. The sample records tens of thousands of distinct CDR3 sequences, roughly 60% being singletons. The template was RNA from unsorted bulk tissue. The normal lung tissue was taken more than 3 cm from the tumor edge. Between August and November 2014, newly diagnosed, chemotherapy-naive lung cancer patients underwent thoracic surgery in China. This entry comes from a study of tumor and adjacent non-tumor tissue in lung cancer. The wider study: Histology: about twelve adenocarcinoma, a couple of squamous cell carcinoma, 1 small cell lung cancer. Study observations and caveats: TCR diversity was significantly greater in tumor than normal lung tissue.

V gave up 3 bases and J gave up 7 bases, with 24 bases separating them. Per germline, CDR1 SGHRS and CDR2 YFSETQ. The CDR3 runs 17 residues. The chain recombines TRBV5-1 with TRBJ2-3; tentative D call: TRBD2 (7 bases). The sequence derives from a woman between 35 and 50 years old with non-small cell lung cancer. The sequencing input was distant non-tumor lung tissue. The CDR3 DNA sequence: TGCGCCAGCAGCTCGGGCATCATTTTGGGCGGGGGCAATACGCAGTATTTT. This gives the protein CASSSGIILGGGNTQYF.